This TCR beta chain is drawn from a study of T cells after posttransplantation cyclophosphamide. The germline V gene has CDR1 SGHRS and CDR2 YFSETQ. The CDR3 loop spans 15 amino acids. Trimming left V 0 bases short and J 4 bases short, with 12 bases between. A marrow graft followed busulfan-fludarabine conditioning, with cyclophosphamide on days +3 and +4. The assay was immunoSEQ multiplex PCR, and TCRdb's table has in-frame clones only and misses some. The sample carries some 10,000 clones, roughly four fifths recorded once. The rearrangement uses TRBV5-1 and TRBJ2-3, with D maybe TRBD2 (7 bases). The input for sequencing was PBMCs, taken roughly 250 weeks after a stem cell transplant with posttransplant cyclophosphamide. This receptor was taken from a female patient aged 35-55 years who received an allogeneic stem cell transplant from a related donor, was CMV-positive, and had no GVHD. The graft donor may have contributed some T cells. CDR3 nucleotide sequence: TGCGCCAGCAGCTTGGGGGGGGGCCTCGCAGATACGCAGTATTTT. This sequence encodes CASSLGGGLADTQYF.